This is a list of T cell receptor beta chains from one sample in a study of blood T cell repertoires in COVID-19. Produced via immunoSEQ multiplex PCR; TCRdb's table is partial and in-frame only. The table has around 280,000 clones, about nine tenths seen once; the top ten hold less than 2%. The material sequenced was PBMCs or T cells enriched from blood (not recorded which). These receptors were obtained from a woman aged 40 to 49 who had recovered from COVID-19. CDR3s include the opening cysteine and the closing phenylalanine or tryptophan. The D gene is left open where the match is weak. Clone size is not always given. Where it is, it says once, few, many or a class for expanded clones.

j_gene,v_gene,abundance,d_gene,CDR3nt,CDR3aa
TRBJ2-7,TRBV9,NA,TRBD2,TGTGCCAGCAGCGTAGGACTAGCGGCATCCTACGAGCAGTACTTC,CASSVGLAASYEQYF
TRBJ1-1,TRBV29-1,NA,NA,TGCAGCGTGCACAGCAGCACTGAAGCTTTCTTT,CSVHSSTEAFF
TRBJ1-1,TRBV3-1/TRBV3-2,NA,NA,TGTGCCAGCAGCAGGGGCCGGGTCACTGAAGCTTTCTTT,CASSRGRVTEAFF
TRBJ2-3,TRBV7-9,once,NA,TGTGCCAGCACCTCTTGGGGTAGCGACACAGATACGCAGTATTTT,CASTSWGSDTDTQYF
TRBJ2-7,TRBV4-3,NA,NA,TGCGCCAGCAGTCCTAGCCCAAGCTACGAGCAGTACTTC,CASSPSPSYEQYF
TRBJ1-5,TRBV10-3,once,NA,TGTGCCATCAGTGAGGGAGGTAGCCAGCCCCAGCATTTT,CAISEGGSQPQHF
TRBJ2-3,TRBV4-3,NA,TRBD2,TGCGCCAGCAGCCACGGACTAGCGGGAGCCCAATACGCGCAGTATTTT,CASSHGLAGAQYAQYF
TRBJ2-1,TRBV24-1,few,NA,TGTGCCACCAGTGAGGGGGGTCCCCTCAATGAGCAGTTCTTC,CATSEGGPLNEQFF
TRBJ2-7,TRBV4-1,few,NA,TGCGCCAGCAGCCAAGGTCCAGGACTACAAATTCCCTACGAGCAGTACTTC,CASSQGPGLQIPYEQYF
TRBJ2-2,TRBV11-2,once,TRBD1,TGTGCCAGCACCACGGGACAGGGTTTTACCGGGGAGCTGTTTTTT,CASTTGQGFTGELFF
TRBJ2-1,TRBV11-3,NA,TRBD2,TGTGCCAGCAGCGACGGGACTAGCGGCTCCGTTGAGCAGTTCTTC,CASSDGTSGSVEQFF
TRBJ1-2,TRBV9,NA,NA,TGTGCCAGCAGCGTAGACGTAGGGGGACCTTATGGCTACACCTTC,CASSVDVGGPYGYTF
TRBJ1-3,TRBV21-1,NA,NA,TGTGCCAGCAGGGCGACTCAGGGAAACACCATATATTTT,CASRATQGNTIYF
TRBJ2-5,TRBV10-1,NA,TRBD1,TGCGCCAGCAGTGAAGGGGGCGTAGGAGAGACCCAGTACTTC,CASSEGGVGETQYF
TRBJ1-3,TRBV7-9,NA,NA,TGTGCCAGCAGCCTACAGGTTGTGCGAGGAAACACCATATATTTT,CASSLQVVRGNTIYF
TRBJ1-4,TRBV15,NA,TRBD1,TGTGCCACCAGCAGAGCGGCTGGACAGGGATATGAAAAACTGTTTTTT,CATSRAAGQGYEKLFF
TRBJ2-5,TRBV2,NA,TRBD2,TGTGCCAGCGGGAGCGGGAGTCGGGAGACCCAGTACTTC,CASGSGSRETQYF
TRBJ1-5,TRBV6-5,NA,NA,TGTGCCAGCAGCCAAACCCACCCCCCCGGGACACAGCATTTT,CASSQTHPPGTQHF
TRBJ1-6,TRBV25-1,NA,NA,TGTGCCAGCAGTGATACAACAGGGAATAATTCACCCCTCCACTTT,CASSDTTGNNSPLHF
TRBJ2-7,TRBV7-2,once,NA,TGTGCCAGCAGCTTAGTTCGGTTCTCGGAGCAGTACTTC,CASSLVRFSEQYF
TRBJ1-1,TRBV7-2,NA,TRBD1,TGTGCCAGCAGCACCCGGACAGGCCTGAACACTGAAGCTTTCTTT,CASSTRTGLNTEAFF
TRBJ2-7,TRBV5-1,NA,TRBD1,TGCGCCAGCAGCTTGGATGGGTCAGGGGGCGGCCAGCAGTACTTC,CASSLDGSGGGQQYF
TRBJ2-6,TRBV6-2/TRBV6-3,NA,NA,TGTGCCAGCAGCGAAGGGGGCTCTGGGGCCAACGTCCTGACTTTC,CASSEGGSGANVLTF
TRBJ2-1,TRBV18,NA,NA,TGTGCCAGCTCAGAGGGCCCGACGCGCAATGAGCAGTTCTTC,CASSEGPTRNEQFF
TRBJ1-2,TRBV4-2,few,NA,TGTGCCAGCAGCCAAGTTGCCAGGGGCTTAGCTAACTATGGCTACACCTTC,CASSQVARGLANYGYTF
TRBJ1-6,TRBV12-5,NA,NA,TGTGCTAGTGGACGGATAAGGGAGGGATCACCGGGTTCCCCCCTCCACTTT,CASGRIREGSPGSPLHF
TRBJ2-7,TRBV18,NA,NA,TGTGCCACCCGAGGGGGACAATACGAGCAGTACTTC,CATRGGQYEQYF
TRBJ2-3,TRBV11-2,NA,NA,TGTGCCAGCAGCCTGACTGGTGATACGCAGTATTTT,CASSLTGDTQYF
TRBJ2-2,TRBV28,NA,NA,TGTGCCAGCAGGATATACAGCCCGACCGGGGAGCTGTTTTTT,CASRIYSPTGELFF
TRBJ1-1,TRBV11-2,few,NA,TGTGCCAGCAGCTTACGACAGGACAACACTGAAGCTTTCTTT,CASSLRQDNTEAFF
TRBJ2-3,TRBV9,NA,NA,TGTGCCAGCAGCGTATGGGGCGATATAGGTTCGGATACGCAGTATTTT,CASSVWGDIGSDTQYF
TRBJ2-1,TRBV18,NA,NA,TGTGCCAGCTCACCAGCGGGGACTGGGACCTACAATGAGCAGTTCTTC,CASSPAGTGTYNEQFF
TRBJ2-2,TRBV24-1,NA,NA,TGTGCCACCAGCCTAGGGGGGGACTACACCGGGGAGCTGTTTTTT,CATSLGGDYTGELFF
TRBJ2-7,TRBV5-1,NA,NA,TGCGCCAGCAGCTTGGCACAGGTCATTGGTGACGAGCAGTACTTC,CASSLAQVIGDEQYF
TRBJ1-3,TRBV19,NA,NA,TGTGCCAGTAGTGCCCGACAGGACTTGAACACCATATATTTT,CASSARQDLNTIYF
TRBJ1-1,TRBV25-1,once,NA,TGTGCCAGCAGTGACGTGGGAGGGCCGGGAACTGAAGCTTTCTTT,CASSDVGGPGTEAFF
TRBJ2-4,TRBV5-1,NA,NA,TGCGCCAGCAGCTTATCAGGGGGGCTAGCCAAAAACATTCAGTACTTC,CASSLSGGLAKNIQYF
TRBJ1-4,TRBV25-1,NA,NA,TGTGCCAGCAGTGCGCTAACAGGGTACGCAACTAATGAAAAACTGTTTTTT,CASSALTGYATNEKLFF
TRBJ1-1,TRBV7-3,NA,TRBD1,TGTGCCAGCAGCAAAGGGACAGGAGGCACTGAAGCTTTCTTT,CASSKGTGGTEAFF
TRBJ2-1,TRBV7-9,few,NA,TGTGCCAGCAGCCCGGACTACCCGAAGGAGTTCTTC,CASSPDYPKEFF
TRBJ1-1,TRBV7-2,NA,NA,TGTGCCAGCAGCTTAGCTTCCGGACAGCCGAAGTGG,CASSLASGQPKW
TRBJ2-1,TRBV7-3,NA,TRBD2,TGTGCCAGCAGCTTAAATGGACTAGCGGGAGTGGATGAGCAGTTCTTC,CASSLNGLAGVDEQFF